These 25 T cell receptor beta chains were all obtained from the same sample, sequenced in a study of blood T cell repertoires in COVID-19. Sequencing was performed with immunoSEQ multiplex PCR; in TCRdb, only in-frame clones are kept and a portion is missing. This repertoire shows 200,000 to 250,000 clones, approximately 90% found once; its top ten account for 4.4%. Sequencing was performed on peripheral blood. The source of these receptors is a man aged 50 or older with acute or convalescent COVID-19.

The rearrangement links TRBV23-1 to TRBJ1-2; possible D gene TRBD1, 5 bases. TRBV23-1 is treated as an ORF (open reading frame) with a function not yet certain. The V end was cut by 3 bases, the J end by 0 bases, with 8 bases between. CDR3 length: 14 residues. Written as DNA, the CDR3 is TGCGCCAGCAGTCAGACAGTAGCTAACTATGGCTACACCTTC. Translating gives CASSQTVANYGYTF.

The genes are TRBV3-1 (or the pseudogene TRBV3-2) and TRBJ1-1; D call uncertain. The CDR3 spans 11 residues. V lost 6 bases, J lost 8 bases, and 10 bases lay in between. CDR1 is LGHDT and CDR2 is YNNKEL in the germline V gene (reference sequence). The CDR3 reads CASRGAEEAFF. CDR3 DNA sequence: TGTGCCAGCAGGGGTGCGGAAGAAGCTTTCTTT.

This rearrangement joins TRBV29-1 to TRBJ1-2; TRBD1 aligns across 9 bases. The CDR3 totals 14 residues. CDR1 SQVTM and CDR2 ANQGSEA come from the germline V gene. V lost 0 bases and J lost 8; bases outside the gene matches: 7. The CDR3 spells CSVEDGTGRLGYTF. CDR3 coding DNA: TGCAGCGTTGAAGATGGGACAGGGCGGTTGGGCTACACCTTC. The full variable domain, rest sourced from reference TRBV29-1 and TRBJ1-2, is SAVISQKPSRDICQRGTSLTIQCQVDSQVTMMFWYRQQPGQSLTLIATANQGSEATYESGFVIDKFPISRPNLTFSTLTVSNMSPEDSSIYLCSVEDGTGRLGYTFGSGTRLTVV.

The V gene is TRBV2, the J gene TRBJ2-1; 9 nucleotides align to TRBD2. Trimming removed 4 bases from V and 4 bases from J; junction bases left unmatched: 5. Germline lookup yields CDR1 SNHLY and CDR2 FYNNEI. This CDR3 has 15 residues. The CDR3 region is CASSVGAGGYNEQFF. The CDR3 nucleotides are TGTGCCAGCAGTGTCGGAGCGGGGGGTTACAATGAGCAGTTCTTC.

This chain connects TRBV6-6 to TRBJ1-2, with D possibly TRBD1 on 5 matching bases. CDR1 is MNHNY, CDR2 SVGAGI, per germline (reference sequence). This CDR3 has 15 residues. Trimming cost V 6 bases and J 8 bases, with 22 bases left between them. CDR3 region: CASRTSGTSLEGYTF. CDR3 coding DNA: TGTGCCAGCAGGACCTCCGGGACTTCTTTGGAGGGCTACACCTTC.

The chain is built from TRBV7-9 and TRBJ2-7; 8 nucleotides match TRBD1. The CDR3 runs to 14 residues. V gave up 5 bases and J gave up 5 bases; unmatched junction bases: 8. Germline assignment: CDR1 SEHNR and CDR2 FQNEAQ (reference sequence). In DNA form, the CDR3 reads TGTGCCAGCAGCGCCTTCGACAGGGGAAACGAGCAGTACTTC. It codes for CASSAFDRGNEQYF.

The table lists this clone with many counts. The rearrangement uses TRBV3-1 (or the pseudogene TRBV3-2) and TRBJ1-2, with 11 nucleotides matching TRBD1. This CDR3 is built from 18 residues. V lost 0 bases and J lost 4; bases outside the gene matches: 10. Germline loops: CDR1 LGHDT, CDR2 YNNKEL (reference sequence). CDR3 coding DNA: TGTGCCAGCAGCCAAGATAACCCGGGACAGGGGGATTTCTATGGCTACACCTTC. Translation gives CASSQDNPGQGDFYGYTF.

V and J are TRBV12-3 or TRBV12-4 and TRBJ1-3; the D is unclear. Trimming stripped 3 bases from V and 7 bases from J, with 10 bases between. This CDR3 region has 13 residues. CDR3 residues: CASSLVAGNTIYF. In nucleotides, the CDR3 is TGTGCCAGCAGTTTGGTAGCCGGGAACACCATATATTTT.

V is TRBV2 and J is TRBJ1-2, with a tentative D call TRBD1 (6 bases). Trimming left V 7 bases short and J 6 bases short, with 15 bases between. The germline gives CDR1 SNHLY, CDR2 FYNNEI. CDR3 length: 13 amino acids. CDR3: CASNKLAGDGYTF. CDR3 bases: TGTGCCAGCAATAAATTGGCAGGGGATGGCTACACCTTC. The whole variable domain, remainder taken from reference TRBV2 and TRBJ1-2, is EPEVTQTPSHQVTQMGQEVILRCVPISNHLYFYWYRQILGQKVEFLVSFYNNEISEKSEIFDDQFSVERPDGSNFTLKIRSTKLEDSAMYFCASNKLAGDGYTFGSGTRLTVV.

This clone was picked up many times. The chain uses TRBV9 and TRBJ1-3, with 7 bases lining up with TRBD1. Germline-derived CDR1 and CDR2 are SGDLS and YYNGEE. The ends lost 0 bases at V and 2 bases at J; junction bases unmatched: 2. The CDR3 sequence is 15 residues long. CDR3 nucleotides: TGTGCCAGCAGCGTAGCTACAGGGGCTGGAAACACCATATATTTT. It encodes CASSVATGAGNTIYF. Combining the CDR3 with reference TRBV9 and TRBJ1-3 gives the whole variable domain DSGVTQTPKHLITATGQRVTLRCSPRSGDLSVYWYQQSLDQGLQFLIQYYNGEERAKGNILERFSAQQFPDLHSELNLSSLELGDSALYFCASSVATGAGNTIYFGEGSWLTVV.

This clone came up a few times. The rearrangement links TRBV7-2 to TRBJ2-1; 8 nucleotides match TRBD2. The CDR3 covers 14 residues. Germline CDR1 and CDR2: SGHTA and FQGNSA. Trimming cost V 3 bases and J 13 bases; bases outside gene matches: 11. The CDR3 DNA reads as TGTGCCAGCAGCTTCCCCGGGACTAGAGAAGACCAGTTCTTC. Amino acids: CASSFPGTREDQFF.

The DNA of the CDR3 is TGCGCCAGCAGCGTCGGGGACAGGGCGGTTCGCTACACCTTC. Encoded protein: CASSVGDRAVRYTF. The rearrangement joins TRBV5-1 to TRBJ1-2; 9 positions agree with TRBD1. Germline CDR1 is SGHRS and CDR2 is YFSETQ. Trimming at V came to 4 bases and at J to 9 bases, leaving 10 bases not matched to a gene. The CDR3 is made up of 14 amino acids.

The chain links TRBV10-3 to TRBJ2-7; no clear D gene. Germline lookup yields CDR1 ENHRY and CDR2 SYGVKD. The CDR3 has 12 residues. V was trimmed by 8 bases and J by 3 bases, leaving 11 bases between them. In DNA, the CDR3 is TGTGCCATCGGTCTACCCGACTACGAGCAGTACTTC. Its translation is CAIGLPDYEQYF.

V usage is TRBV2 and J usage is TRBJ2-7; 11 nucleotides align to TRBD2. Germline-derived CDR1 and CDR2 are SNHLY and FYNNEI. V lost 6 bases and J lost 1; bases outside the gene matches: 11. The CDR3 has 17 amino acids. CDR3 sequence: CASRGTSGERGSYEQYF. For the CDR3, the DNA is TGTGCCAGCAGGGGGACTAGCGGTGAACGGGGGTCCTACGAGCAGTACTTC.

This chain links TRBV7-2 with TRBJ1-2; D gene uncertain. This CDR3 region has 14 residues. Per germline, CDR1 SGHTA and CDR2 FQGNSA. Deletions cut 5 bases from V and 1 base from J, with 11 bases between. CDR3 sequence: CASSPSIVNYGYTF. CDR3 DNA: TGTGCCAGCAGCCCAAGCATCGTTAACTATGGCTACACCTTC.

This chain connects TRBV5-4 to TRBJ1-1; tentative D call: TRBD1 (6 bases). This CDR3 has 14 residues. Per germline, CDR1 SGHNT and CDR2 YYREEE (reference sequence). Trimming took 0 bases from V and 4 from J, leaving 10 bases between them. The CDR3 reads CASSLATRGTEAFF. DNA for the CDR3: TGTGCCAGCAGCTTGGCCACCAGGGGCACTGAAGCTTTCTTT.

The chain employs TRBV3-1 (or the pseudogene TRBV3-2) and TRBJ1-4; no definite D call. The V gene's germline CDR1 is LGHDT and CDR2 YNNKEL (reference sequence). The length of the CDR3 is 15 residues. Trimming left V 2 bases short and J 8 bases short, with 15 bases between. The CDR3 DNA follows: TGTGCCAGCAGCCAAAGAGGACTATTGGTAGAAAAACTGTTTTTT. It specifies CASSQRGLLVEKLFF.

The V call is TRBV2, the J call TRBJ2-7; D is uncertain. The CDR3 runs 12 residues. Between the trimmed V and J ends, which lost 6 bases and 1 base, there was a span of 7 bases. Germline V gives CDR1 SNHLY, CDR2 FYNNEI. The CDR3: CASRVESYEQYF. CDR3 DNA: TGTGCCAGCAGGGTTGAGTCCTACGAGCAGTACTTC.

The rearrangement uses TRBV12-2 and TRBJ1-1; the tabulated D call, TRBD1, remains unverified against the DNA. TRBV12-2 is tagged as a pseudogene. CDR3 size: 10 residues. CDR3 sequence reads: CASRGQIAFF. Written as DNA, the CDR3 is TGTGCAAGTCGGGGACAGATCGCTTTCTTT.

The chain is built from TRBV24-1 and TRBJ1-4; D perhaps matches TRBD1 (6 bases). CDR1 is KGHDR, CDR2 SFDVKD, per germline. The length of the CDR3 is 15 residues. With 2 bases removed from V and 3 bases from J, the gap between germline ends came to 9 bases. CDR3 sequence reads: CATSDSTGANEKLFF. Written as DNA, the CDR3 is TGTGCCACCAGTGATTCGACAGGCGCTAATGAAAAACTGTTTTTT.

The V gene is TRBV6-2 or TRBV6-3, the J gene TRBJ1-2, with 9 bases aligning to TRBD1. The CDR3 runs 16 residues. Trimming removed 5 bases from V and 7 bases from J; junction bases left unmatched: 14. Germline lookup yields CDR1 MNHEY and CDR2 SVGEGT. CDR3 amino acids: CASSPTGTGKVSGYTF. The CDR3 DNA is TGTGCCAGCAGTCCAACCGGGACAGGGAAAGTGTCTGGCTACACCTTC.

The V call is TRBV6-5, the J call TRBJ2-7, with 8 nucleotides matching TRBD1. Germline V lookup: CDR1 MNHEY, CDR2 SVGAGI. The CDR3 loop spans 13 amino acids. Trimming removed 2 bases from V and 6 bases from J; junction bases left unmatched: 3. The CDR3 DNA sequence: TGTGCCAGCAGTTACACAGGGGGAGGCGAGCAGTACTTC. This gives the protein CASSYTGGGEQYF.

Only a few counts were recorded for this clone. The chain links TRBV15 to TRBJ2-1; D remains unclear. The germline V gene has CDR1 LNHNV and CDR2 YYDKDF (reference sequence). Trimming took off 8 bases at V and 0 bases at J, with 17 bases between the two ends. The CDR3 sequence is 16 residues long. CDR3 in amino acids: CATAGAEARSYNEQFF. The CDR3 coding sequence is TGTGCCACCGCCGGTGCAGAGGCGCGCTCCTACAATGAGCAGTTCTTC.

This rearrangement joins TRBV3-1 (or the pseudogene TRBV3-2) to TRBJ1-4; tentatively, D is TRBD1 (6 bases). CDR1 is LGHDT and CDR2 is YNNKEL in the germline V gene (reference sequence). V was cut by 1 base and J by 0 bases, with 9 bases left in between. The CDR3 is made up of 16 amino acids. This CDR3 reads CASSQGGHSTNEKLFF. CDR3 DNA: TGTGCCAGCAGCCAAGGGGGACACTCAACTAATGAAAAACTGTTTTTT.

This clone was detected only once. This rearrangement joins TRBV7-9 to TRBJ1-2; D not resolved. Looked up from germline, CDR1 is SEHNR and CDR2 is FQNEAQ (reference sequence). Deletions cut 2 bases from V and 4 bases from J, with 11 bases between. CDR3 length equals 14 residues. CDR3 nucleotide sequence: TGTGCCAGCAGCTTACTTCGGGATACCTATGGCTACACCTTC. It encodes CASSLLRDTYGYTF.